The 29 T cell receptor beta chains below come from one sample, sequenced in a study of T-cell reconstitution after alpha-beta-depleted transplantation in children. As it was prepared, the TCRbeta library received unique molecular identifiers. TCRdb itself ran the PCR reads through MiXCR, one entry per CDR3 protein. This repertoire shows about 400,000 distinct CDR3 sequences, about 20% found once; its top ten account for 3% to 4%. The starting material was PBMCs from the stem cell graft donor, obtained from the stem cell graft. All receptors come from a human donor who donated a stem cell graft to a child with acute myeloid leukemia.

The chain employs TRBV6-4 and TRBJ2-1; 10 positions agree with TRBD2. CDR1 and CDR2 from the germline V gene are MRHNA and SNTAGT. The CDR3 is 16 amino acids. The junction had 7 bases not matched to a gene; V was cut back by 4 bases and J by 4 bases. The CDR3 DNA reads TGTGCCAGCAGTGTTGAGCTAGCGGGAGATTACAATGAGCAGTTCTTC. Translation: CASSVELAGDYNEQFF.

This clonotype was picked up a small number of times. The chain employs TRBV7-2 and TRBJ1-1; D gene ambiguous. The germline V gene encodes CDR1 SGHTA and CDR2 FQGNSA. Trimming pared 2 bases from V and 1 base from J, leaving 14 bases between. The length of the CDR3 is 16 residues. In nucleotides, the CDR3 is TGTGCCAGCAGCTTATCAAGGTCACTTGCGAACACTGAAGCTTTCTTT. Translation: CASSLSRSLANTEAFF.

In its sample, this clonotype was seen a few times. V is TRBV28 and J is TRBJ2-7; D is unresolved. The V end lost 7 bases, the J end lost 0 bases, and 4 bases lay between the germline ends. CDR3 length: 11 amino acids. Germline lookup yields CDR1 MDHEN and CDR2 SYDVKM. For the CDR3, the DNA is TGTGCCAGCATGGCCTCCTACGAGCAGTACTTC. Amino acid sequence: CASMASYEQYF.

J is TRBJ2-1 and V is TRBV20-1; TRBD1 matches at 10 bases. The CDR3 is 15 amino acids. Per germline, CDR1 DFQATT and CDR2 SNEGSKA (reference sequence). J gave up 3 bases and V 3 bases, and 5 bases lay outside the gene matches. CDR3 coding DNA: TGCAGTGCTAGCGCCGGGACAGGGGACTACAATGAGCAGTTCTTC. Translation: CSASAGTGDYNEQFF.

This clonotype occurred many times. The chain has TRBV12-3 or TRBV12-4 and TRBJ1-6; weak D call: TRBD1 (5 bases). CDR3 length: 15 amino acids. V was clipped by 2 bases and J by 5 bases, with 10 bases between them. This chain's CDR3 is CASSLFRADNSPLHF. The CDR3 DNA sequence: TGTGCCAGCAGTTTATTCAGGGCGGATAATTCACCCCTCCACTTT.

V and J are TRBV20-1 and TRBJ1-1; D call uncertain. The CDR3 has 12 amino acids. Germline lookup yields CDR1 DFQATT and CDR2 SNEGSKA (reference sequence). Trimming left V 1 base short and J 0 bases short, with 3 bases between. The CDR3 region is CSARVLNTEAFF. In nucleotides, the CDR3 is TGCAGTGCTAGAGTGCTGAACACTGAAGCTTTCTTT.

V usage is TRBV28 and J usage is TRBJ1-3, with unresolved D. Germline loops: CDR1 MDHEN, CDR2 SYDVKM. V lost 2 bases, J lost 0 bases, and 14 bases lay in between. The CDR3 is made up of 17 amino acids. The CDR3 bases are TGTGCCAGCAGTTTAAGCGTAGGAGTTCCCTCTGGAAACACCATATATTTT. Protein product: CASSLSVGVPSGNTIYF.

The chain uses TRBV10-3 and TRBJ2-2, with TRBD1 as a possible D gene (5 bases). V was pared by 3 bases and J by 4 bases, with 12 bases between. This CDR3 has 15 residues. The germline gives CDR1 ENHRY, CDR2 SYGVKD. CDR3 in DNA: TGTGCCATCAGTGATAAAGGGGTTTCCACCGGGGAGCTGTTTTTT. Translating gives CAISDKGVSTGELFF.

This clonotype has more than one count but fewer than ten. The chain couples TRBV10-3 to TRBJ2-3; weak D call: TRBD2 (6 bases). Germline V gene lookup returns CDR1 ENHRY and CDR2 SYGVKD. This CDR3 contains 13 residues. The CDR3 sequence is CATEGEVPDTQYF. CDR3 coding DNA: TGTGCAACGGAGGGAGAAGTTCCAGATACGCAGTATTTT.

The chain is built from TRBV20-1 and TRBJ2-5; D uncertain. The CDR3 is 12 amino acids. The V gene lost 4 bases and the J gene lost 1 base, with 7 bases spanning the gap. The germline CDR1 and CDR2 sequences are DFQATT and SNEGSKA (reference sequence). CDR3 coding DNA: TGCAGTGCTACGGGTTCCCAAGAGACCCAGTACTTC. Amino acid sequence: CSATGSQETQYF.

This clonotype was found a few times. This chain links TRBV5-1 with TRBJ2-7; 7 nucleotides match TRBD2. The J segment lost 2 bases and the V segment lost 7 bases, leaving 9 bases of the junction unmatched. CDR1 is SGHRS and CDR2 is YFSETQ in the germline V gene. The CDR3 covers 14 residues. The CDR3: CASRPGGTTYEQYF. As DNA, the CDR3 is TGCGCCAGCCGACCGGGTGGGACTACCTACGAGCAGTACTTC.

The CDR3 coding sequence is TGTGCCAGCAAGCCTGGGACAGCGAACACCGGGGAGCTGTTTTTT. Translating gives CASKPGTANTGELFF. V usage is TRBV12-3 or TRBV12-4 and J usage is TRBJ2-2, with TRBD1 identical over 7 bases. The CDR3 loop spans 15 amino acids. Trimming cost V 7 bases and J 0 bases; bases outside gene matches: 5.

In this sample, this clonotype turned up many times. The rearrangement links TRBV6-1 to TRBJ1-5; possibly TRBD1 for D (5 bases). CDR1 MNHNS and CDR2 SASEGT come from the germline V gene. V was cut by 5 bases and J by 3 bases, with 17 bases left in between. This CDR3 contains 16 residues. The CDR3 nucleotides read TGTGCCAGCAGTCCGCAGGGAGGAGGGTACAATCAGCCCCAGCATTTT. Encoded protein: CASSPQGGGYNQPQHF.

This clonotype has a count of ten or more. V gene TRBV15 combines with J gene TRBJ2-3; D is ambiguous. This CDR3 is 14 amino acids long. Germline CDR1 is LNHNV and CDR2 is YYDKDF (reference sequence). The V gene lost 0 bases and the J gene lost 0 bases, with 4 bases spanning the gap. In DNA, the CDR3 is TGTGCCACCAGCAGAGATCCGAGCACAGATACGCAGTATTTT. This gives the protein CATSRDPSTDTQYF. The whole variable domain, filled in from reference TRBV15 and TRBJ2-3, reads DAMVIQNPRYQVTQFGKPVTLSCSQTLNHNVMYWYQQKSSQAPKLLFHYYDKDFNNEADTPDNFQSRRPNTSFCFLDIRSPGLGDTAMYLCATSRDPSTDTQYFGPGTRLTVL.

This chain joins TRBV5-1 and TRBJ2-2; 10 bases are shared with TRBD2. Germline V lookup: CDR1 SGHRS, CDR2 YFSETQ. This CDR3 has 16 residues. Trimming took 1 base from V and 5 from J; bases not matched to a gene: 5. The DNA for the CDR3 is TGCGCCAGCAGCTTGCAGAGCGGGAGGGGGACCGGGGAGCTGTTTTTT. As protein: CASSLQSGRGTGELFF.

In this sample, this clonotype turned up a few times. This CDR3 is CASSLGASGRWETQYF. The CDR3 region has the DNA TGTGCCAGCAGCTTAGGGGCTAGCGGGAGGTGGGAGACCCAGTACTTC. This chain connects TRBV11-2 to TRBJ2-5; 11 bases line up with TRBD2. CDR1 is SGHAT, CDR2 FQNNGV, per germline. The CDR3 is 16 amino acids. The trim removed 1 base at V and 5 bases at J, leaving 6 bases unmatched. The whole variable domain, filled in from reference TRBV11-2 and TRBJ2-5, reads EAGVAQSPRYKIIEKRQSVAFWCNPISGHATLYWYQQILGQGPKLLIQFQNNGVVDDSQLPKDRFSAERLKGVDSTLKIQPAKLEDSAVYLCASSLGASGRWETQYFGPGTRLLVL.

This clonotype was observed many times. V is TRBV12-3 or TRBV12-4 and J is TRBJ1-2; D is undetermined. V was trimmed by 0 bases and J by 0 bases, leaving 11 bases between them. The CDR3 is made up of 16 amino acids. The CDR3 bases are TGTGCCAGCAGTTTAGCGGGCTCGACGGCTAACTATGGCTACACCTTC. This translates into CASSLAGSTANYGYTF.

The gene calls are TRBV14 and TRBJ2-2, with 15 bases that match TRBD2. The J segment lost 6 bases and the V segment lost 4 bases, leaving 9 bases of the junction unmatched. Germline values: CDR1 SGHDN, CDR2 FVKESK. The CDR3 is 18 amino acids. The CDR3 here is CASSPHRGLAGGAGELFF. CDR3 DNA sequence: TGTGCCAGCAGCCCTCACCGAGGACTAGCGGGAGGGGCCGGGGAGCTGTTTTTT.

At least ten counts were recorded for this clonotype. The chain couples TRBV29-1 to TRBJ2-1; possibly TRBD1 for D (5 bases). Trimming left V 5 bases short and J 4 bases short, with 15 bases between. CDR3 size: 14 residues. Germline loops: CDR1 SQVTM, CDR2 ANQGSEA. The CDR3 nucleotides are TGCAGCGTTACGGGTGGGGCAGTGTACAATGAGCAGTTCTTC. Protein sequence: CSVTGGAVYNEQFF.

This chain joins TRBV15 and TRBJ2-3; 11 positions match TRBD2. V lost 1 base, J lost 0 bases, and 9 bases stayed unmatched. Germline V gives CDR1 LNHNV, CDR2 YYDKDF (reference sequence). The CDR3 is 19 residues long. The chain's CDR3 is CATSRGLAGRGISTDTQYF. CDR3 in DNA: TGTGCCACCAGCAGAGGACTAGCGGGAAGGGGAATAAGCACAGATACGCAGTATTTT.

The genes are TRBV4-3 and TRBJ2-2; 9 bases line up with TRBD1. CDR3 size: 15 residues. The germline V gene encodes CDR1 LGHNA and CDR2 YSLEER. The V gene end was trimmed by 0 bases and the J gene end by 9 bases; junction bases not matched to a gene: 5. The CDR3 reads CASSQEFTGGRELFF. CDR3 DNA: TGCGCCAGCAGCCAAGAATTCACAGGGGGCAGGGAGCTGTTTTTT.

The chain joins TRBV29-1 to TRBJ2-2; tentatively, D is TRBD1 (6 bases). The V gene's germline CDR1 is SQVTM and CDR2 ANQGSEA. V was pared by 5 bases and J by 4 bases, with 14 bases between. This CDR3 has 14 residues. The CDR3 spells CSVKSGVGTGELFF. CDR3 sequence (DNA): TGCAGCGTTAAATCAGGGGTTGGCACCGGGGAGCTGTTTTTT.

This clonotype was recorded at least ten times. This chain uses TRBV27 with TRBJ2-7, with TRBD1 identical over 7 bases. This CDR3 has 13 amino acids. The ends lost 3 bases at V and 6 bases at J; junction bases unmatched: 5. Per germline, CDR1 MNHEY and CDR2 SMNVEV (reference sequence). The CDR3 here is CASSLGTAGEQYF. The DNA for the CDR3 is TGTGCCAGCAGTTTGGGGACAGCCGGCGAGCAGTACTTC.

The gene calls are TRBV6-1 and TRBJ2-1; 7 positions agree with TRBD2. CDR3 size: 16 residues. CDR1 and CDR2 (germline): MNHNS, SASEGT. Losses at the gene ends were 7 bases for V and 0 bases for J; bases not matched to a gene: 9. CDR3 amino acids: CASKIQAGPSYNEQFF. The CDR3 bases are TGTGCCAGCAAAATCCAAGCGGGACCCTCCTACAATGAGCAGTTCTTC.

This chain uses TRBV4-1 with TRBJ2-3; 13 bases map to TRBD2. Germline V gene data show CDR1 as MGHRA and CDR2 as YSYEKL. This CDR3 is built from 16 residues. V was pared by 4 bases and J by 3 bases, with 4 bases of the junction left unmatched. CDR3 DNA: TGCGCCAGCAGCCTACTAGCGGGAGGGGCGACAGATACGCAGTATTTT. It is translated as CASSLLAGGATDTQYF.

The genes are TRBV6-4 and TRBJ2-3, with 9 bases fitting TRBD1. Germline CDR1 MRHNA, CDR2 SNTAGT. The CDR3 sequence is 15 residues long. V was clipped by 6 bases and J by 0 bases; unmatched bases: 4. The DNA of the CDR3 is TGTGCCAGCAGCAGGACAGGGGAGAGCACAGATACGCAGTATTTT. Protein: CASSRTGESTDTQYF.

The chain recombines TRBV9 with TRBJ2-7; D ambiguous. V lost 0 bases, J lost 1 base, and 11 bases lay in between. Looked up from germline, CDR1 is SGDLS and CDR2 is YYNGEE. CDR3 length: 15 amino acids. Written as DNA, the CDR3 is TGTGCCAGCAGCGTAGGCCCTAAGGATTCCTACGAGCAGTACTTC. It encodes CASSVGPKDSYEQYF.

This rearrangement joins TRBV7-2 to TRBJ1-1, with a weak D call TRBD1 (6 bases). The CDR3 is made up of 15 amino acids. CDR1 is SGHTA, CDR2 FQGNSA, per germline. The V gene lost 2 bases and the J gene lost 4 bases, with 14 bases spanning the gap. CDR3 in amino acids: CASSLRQAGGTEAFF. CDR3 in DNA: TGTGCCAGCAGCTTACGACAGGCTGGGGGCACTGAAGCTTTCTTT.

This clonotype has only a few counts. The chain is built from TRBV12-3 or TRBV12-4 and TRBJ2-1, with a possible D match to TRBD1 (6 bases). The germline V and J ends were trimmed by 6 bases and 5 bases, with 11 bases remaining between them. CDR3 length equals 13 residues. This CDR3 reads CASSSGQNNEQFF. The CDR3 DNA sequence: TGTGCCAGCAGCTCGGGACAAAACAATGAGCAGTTCTTC.